The 9 T cell receptor beta chains listed next were all sequenced from one sample in a study of shared clonotypes between healthy human individuals. The naive CD8 population came from CD45RO-negative cells selected for CCR7, without terminally differentiated effector memory CD45RA+ cells. Clones were sequenced by immunoSEQ multiplex PCR, and TCRdb holds only the in-frame ones, with some missing. The table shows 2 million to 2.5 million clones, with roughly 95% occurring only once. Sequenced material: naive CD8+ T cells sorted from blood. All receptors come from a man between 18 and 29 years old in good health.

V gene TRBV5-4 combines with J gene TRBJ1-1, with 9 nucleotides matching TRBD1. This CDR3 spans 14 amino acids. CDR1 and CDR2 from the germline V gene are SGHNT and YYREEE (reference sequence). V lost 4 bases to trimming and J lost 6 bases; unmatched junction nucleotides: 7. In DNA, the CDR3 is TGTGCCAGCAGCCCGGACAGGGGTTTCTCTGAAGCTTTCTTT. It yields the protein CASSPDRGFSEAFF.

This chain connects TRBV30 to TRBJ2-1; no clear D gene. This CDR3 has 12 amino acids. The V end was cut by 2 bases, the J end by 5 bases, with 7 bases between. The V gene's germline CDR1 is GTSNPN and CDR2 SVGIG (reference sequence). As DNA, the CDR3 is TGTGCCTGGAGTATAAACGACAATGAGCAGTTCTTC. This gives the protein CAWSINDNEQFF.

The chain has TRBV28 and TRBJ2-3, with D unresolved. Between the trimmed V and J ends, which lost 5 bases and 3 bases, there was a span of 9 bases. Germline assignment: CDR1 MDHEN and CDR2 SYDVKM. The CDR3 is 13 residues long. CDR3 sequence (DNA): TGTGCCAGCAGTCAGACACTAACAGATACGCAGTATTTT. Translation gives CASSQTLTDTQYF. Full variable domain (outside the CDR3, taken from reference TRBV28 and TRBJ2-3): DVKVTQSSRYLVKRTGEKVFLECVQDMDHENMFWYRQDPGLGLRLIYFSYDVKMKEKGDIPEGYSVSREKKERFSLILESASTNQTSMYLCASSQTLTDTQYFGPGTRLTVL.

The chain is built from TRBV4-1 and TRBJ2-5, with 9 bases matching TRBD2. From germline, CDR1 is MGHRA and CDR2 YSYEKL. This CDR3 has 16 amino acids. V lost 0 bases and J lost 4; bases outside the gene matches: 6. The CDR3 is CASSQDRASGVETQYF. CDR3 DNA: TGCGCCAGCAGCCAAGATCGGGCTAGCGGGGTAGAGACCCAGTACTTC.

J is TRBJ2-1 and V is TRBV6-1; 9 bases line up with TRBD2. The germline V gene has CDR1 MNHNS and CDR2 SASEGT. V was clipped by 3 bases and J by 7 bases; unmatched bases: 10. The CDR3 runs to 16 residues. The CDR3 bases are TGTGCCAGCAGTGATAGCGGGGGCCGTCTGTGGAATGAGCAGTTCTTC. Translation gives CASSDSGGRLWNEQFF.

The rearrangement joins TRBV27 to TRBJ2-3; D is undetermined. This CDR3 has 16 residues. Germline CDR1 MNHEY, CDR2 SMNVEV (reference sequence). Trimming pared 2 bases from V and 2 bases from J, leaving 14 bases between. CDR3 sequence: CASSLISGRITDTQYF. The CDR3, as DNA: TGTGCCAGCAGTTTAATCTCAGGCCGAATCACAGATACGCAGTATTTT.

The rearrangement joins TRBV7-9 to TRBJ2-1, with D possibly being TRBD2 (6 bases). The V gene's germline CDR1 is SEHNR and CDR2 FQNEAQ (reference sequence). Trimming pared 4 bases from V and 0 bases from J, leaving 13 bases between. CDR3 size: 16 residues. CDR3 DNA sequence: TGTGCCAGCAGCTCCATGGGGGGTCTCTCCTACAATGAGCAGTTCTTC. Protein sequence: CASSSMGGLSYNEQFF.

This sequence joins TRBV19 and TRBJ2-7; 9 nucleotides match TRBD1. The J segment lost 4 bases and the V segment lost 5 bases, leaving 9 bases of the junction unmatched. The germline V gene has CDR1 LNHDA and CDR2 SQIVND (reference sequence). This CDR3 comprises 15 residues. CDR3 residues: CASSFSGTGLYEQYF. In nucleotides, the CDR3 is TGTGCCAGTAGTTTTTCCGGGACAGGGTTATACGAGCAGTACTTC.

The chain combines TRBV4-1 with TRBJ2-3; a possible D gene is TRBD2 (6 bases). V was cut by 7 bases and J by 0 bases, with 14 bases left in between. Germline loops: CDR1 MGHRA, CDR2 YSYEKL. The CDR3 has 15 residues. For the CDR3, the DNA is TGCGCCAGCAAAGGGACTGGAGTTAGCACAGATACGCAGTATTTT. This sequence encodes CASKGTGVSTDTQYF.